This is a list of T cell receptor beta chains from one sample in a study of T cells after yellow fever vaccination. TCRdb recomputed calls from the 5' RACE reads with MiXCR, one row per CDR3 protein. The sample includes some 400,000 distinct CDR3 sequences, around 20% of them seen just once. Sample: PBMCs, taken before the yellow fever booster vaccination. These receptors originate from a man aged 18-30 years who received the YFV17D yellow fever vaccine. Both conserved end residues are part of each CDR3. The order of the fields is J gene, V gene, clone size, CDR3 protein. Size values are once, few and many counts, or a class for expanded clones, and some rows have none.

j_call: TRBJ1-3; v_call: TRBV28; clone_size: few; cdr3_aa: CASHGTDSGNTIYF
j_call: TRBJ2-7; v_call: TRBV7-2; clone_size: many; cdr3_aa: CASRKTGGGSSYEQYF
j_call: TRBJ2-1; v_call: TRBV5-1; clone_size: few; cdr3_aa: CASGKRGGDEQFF
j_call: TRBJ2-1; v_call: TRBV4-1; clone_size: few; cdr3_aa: CASSQDLAAYNEQFF
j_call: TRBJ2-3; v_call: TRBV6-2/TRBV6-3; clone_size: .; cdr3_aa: CASRAFGTDTQYF
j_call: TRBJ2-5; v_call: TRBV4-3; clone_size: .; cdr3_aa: CASSQPGVGGTQYF
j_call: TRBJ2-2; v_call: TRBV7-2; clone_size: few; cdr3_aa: CASSLALAGSGELFF
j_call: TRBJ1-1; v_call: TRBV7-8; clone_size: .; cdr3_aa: CASSRQDRNTEAFF
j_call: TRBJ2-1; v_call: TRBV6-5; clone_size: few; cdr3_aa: CASSPAIAGGHNEQFF
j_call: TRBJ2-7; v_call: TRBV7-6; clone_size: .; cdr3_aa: CASSLGTNSYEQYF
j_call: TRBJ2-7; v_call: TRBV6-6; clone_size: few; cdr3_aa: CASSPDRANFVYEQYF
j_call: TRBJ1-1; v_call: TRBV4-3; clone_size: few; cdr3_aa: CASSQDSKGANTEAFF
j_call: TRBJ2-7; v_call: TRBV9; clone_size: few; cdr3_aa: CASSVGPRGHEQYF
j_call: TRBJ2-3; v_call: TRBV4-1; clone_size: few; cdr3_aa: CASSHLAGTTDTQYF
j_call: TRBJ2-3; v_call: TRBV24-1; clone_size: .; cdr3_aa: CATGANGPTDTQYF
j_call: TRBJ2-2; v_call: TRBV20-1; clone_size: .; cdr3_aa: CSARGYRVDTGELFF
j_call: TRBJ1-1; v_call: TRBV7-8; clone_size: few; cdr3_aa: CASSPVGGYYNTEAFF
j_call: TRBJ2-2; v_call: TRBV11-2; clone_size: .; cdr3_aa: CASSPRGRNTGELFF
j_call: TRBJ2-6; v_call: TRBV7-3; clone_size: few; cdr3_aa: CASSFGGISGANVLTF
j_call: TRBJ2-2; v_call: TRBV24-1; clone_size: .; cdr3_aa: CATSDSSGGSTGELFF
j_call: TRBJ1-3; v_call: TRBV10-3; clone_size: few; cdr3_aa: CAIRLGDSGNTIYF
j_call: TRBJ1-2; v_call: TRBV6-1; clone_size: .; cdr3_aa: CASSQARESNYGYTF
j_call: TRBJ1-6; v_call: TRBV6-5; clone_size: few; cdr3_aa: CASSRTGVNNSPLHF
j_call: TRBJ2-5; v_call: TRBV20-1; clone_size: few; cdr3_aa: CSAPLRVGGETQYF
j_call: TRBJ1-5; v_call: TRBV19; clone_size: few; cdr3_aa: CASSATGSGEQPQHF
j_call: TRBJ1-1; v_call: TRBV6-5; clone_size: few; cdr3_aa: CASRDPGNTEAFF
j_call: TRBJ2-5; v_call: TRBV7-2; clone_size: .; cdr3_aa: CASSLTSGGATETQYF
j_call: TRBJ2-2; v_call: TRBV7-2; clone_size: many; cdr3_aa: CASSPPLRFYTGELFF
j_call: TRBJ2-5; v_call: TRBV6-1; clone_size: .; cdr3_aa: CASSQDATRETQYF
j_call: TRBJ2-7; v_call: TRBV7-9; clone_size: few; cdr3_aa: CASSRDTYEQYF
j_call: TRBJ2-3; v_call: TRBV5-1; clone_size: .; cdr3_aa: CASSSGGKGDTQYF
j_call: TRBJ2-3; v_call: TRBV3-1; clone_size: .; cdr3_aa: CASSLPGLAGDGDTQYF
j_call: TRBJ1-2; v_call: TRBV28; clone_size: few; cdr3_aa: CASSPTRQPTYGYTF
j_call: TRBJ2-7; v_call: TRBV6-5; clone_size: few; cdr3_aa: CASSYFAGGSSYEQYF
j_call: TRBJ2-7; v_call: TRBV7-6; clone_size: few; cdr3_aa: CASSSGGRARGEQYF
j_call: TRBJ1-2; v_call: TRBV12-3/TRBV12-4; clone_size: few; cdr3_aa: CASSLDPVNYGYTF
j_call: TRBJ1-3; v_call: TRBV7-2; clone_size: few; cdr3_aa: CASSLATGNTIYF
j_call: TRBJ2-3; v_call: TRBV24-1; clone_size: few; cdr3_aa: CATSDRDSITYTQYF
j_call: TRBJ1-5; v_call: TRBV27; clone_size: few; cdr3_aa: CASSSFLVRSNQPQHF
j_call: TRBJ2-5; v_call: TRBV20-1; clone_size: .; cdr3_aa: CSARMIRDKERETQYF
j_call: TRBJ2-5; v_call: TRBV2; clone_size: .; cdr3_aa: CASTLRTSGQETQYF
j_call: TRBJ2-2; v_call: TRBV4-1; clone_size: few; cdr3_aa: CASRTGVRSNTGELFF
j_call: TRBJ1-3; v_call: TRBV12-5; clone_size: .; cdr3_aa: CASGIEDGNTIYF
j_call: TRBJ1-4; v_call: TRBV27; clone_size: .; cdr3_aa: CASSLNQGNEKLFF
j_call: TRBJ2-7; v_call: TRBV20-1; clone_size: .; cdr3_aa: CSASYPRGYEQYF
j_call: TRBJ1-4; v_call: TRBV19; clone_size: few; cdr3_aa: CASSGMGEEKLFF
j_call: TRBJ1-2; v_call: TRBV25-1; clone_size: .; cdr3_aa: CASGGGANGYTF
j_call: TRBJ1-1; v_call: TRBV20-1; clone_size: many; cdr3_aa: CSARPIPGHPMNTEAFF
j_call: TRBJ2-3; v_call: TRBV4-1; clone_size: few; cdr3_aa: CASSQVYDTQYF
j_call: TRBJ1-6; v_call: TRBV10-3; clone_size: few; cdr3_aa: CAIRGEGTVYSPLHF
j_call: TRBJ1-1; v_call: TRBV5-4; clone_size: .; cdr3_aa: CASSSGTSGTEAFF
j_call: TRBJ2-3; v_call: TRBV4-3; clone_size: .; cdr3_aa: CASSQDPSATDTQYF
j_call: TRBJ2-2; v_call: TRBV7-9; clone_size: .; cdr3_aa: CASSGIRGQGNTGELFF
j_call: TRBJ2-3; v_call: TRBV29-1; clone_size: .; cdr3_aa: CSVESGFTQYF